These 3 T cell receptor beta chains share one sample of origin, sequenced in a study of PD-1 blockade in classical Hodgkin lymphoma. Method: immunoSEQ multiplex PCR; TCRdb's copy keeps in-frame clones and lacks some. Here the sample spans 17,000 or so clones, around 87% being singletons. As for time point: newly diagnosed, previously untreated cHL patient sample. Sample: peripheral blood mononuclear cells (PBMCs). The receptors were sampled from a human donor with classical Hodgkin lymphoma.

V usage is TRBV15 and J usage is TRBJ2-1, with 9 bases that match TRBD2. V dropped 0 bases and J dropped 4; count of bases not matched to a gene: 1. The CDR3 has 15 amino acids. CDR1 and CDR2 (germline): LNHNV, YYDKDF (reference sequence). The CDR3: CATSRDLAGYNEQFF. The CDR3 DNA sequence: TGTGCCACCAGCAGAGATCTAGCGGGATACAATGAGCAGTTCTTC.

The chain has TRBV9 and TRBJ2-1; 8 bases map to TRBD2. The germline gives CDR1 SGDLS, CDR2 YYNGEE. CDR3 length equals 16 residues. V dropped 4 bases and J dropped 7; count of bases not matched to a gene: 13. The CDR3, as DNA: TGTGCCAGCAGCTCCCCGCGATTAGCGGGAAAGAATGAGCAGTTCTTC. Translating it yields CASSSPRLAGKNEQFF.

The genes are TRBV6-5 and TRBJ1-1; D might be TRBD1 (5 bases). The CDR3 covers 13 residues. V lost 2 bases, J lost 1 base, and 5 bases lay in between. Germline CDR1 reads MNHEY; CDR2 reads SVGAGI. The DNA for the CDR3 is TGTGCCAGCAGTTACGGGGGGAACACTGAAGCTTTCTTT. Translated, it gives CASSYGGNTEAFF.